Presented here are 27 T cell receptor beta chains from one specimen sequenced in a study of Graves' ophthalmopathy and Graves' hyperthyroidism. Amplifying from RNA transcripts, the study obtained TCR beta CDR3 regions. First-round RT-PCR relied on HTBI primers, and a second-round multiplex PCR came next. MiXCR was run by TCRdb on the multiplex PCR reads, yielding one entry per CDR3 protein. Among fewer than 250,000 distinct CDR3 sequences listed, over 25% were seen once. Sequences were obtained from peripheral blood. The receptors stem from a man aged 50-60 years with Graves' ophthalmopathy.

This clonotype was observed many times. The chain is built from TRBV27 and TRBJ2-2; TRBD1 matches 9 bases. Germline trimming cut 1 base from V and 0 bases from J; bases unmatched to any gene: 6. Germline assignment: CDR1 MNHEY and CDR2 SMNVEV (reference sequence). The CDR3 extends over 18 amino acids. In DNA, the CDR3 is TGTGCCAGCAGTTTATATACAGGGGGCCCCGCGAACACCGGGGAGCTGTTTTTT. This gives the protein CASSLYTGGPANTGELFF.

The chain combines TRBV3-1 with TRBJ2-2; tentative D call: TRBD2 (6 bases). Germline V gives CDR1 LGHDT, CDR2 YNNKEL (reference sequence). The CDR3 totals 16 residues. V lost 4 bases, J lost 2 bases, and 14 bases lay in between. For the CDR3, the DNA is TGTGCCAGCAGCCGGTTGAGCGGGTCAAACACCGGGGAGCTGTTTTTT. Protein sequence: CASSRLSGSNTGELFF. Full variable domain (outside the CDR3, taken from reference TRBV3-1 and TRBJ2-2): DTAVSQTPKYLVTQMGNDKSIKCEQNLGHDTMYWYKQDSKKFLKIMFSYNNKELIINETVPNRFSPKSPDKAHLNLHINSLELGDSAVYFCASSRLSGSNTGELFFGEGSRLTVL.

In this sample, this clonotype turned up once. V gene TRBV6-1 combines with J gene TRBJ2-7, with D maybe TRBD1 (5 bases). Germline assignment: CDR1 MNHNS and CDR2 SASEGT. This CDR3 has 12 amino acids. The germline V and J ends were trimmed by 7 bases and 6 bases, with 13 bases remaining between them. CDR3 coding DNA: TGTGCCAGCATAGGGGCTAGGAGCGAGCAGTACTTC. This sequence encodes CASIGARSEQYF.

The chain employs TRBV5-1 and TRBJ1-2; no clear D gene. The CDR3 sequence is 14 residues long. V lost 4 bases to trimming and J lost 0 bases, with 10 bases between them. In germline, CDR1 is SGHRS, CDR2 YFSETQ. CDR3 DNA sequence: TGCGCCAGCAGCCCGGCCGGGCCTAACTATGGCTACACCTTC. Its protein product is CASSPAGPNYGYTF.

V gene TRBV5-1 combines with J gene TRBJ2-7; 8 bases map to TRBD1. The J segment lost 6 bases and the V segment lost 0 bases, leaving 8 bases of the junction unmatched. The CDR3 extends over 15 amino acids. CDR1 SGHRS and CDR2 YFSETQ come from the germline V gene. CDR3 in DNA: TGCGCCAGCAGCTTGGCCGGACAGGGCCTTTCCGAGCAGTACTTC. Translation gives CASSLAGQGLSEQYF.

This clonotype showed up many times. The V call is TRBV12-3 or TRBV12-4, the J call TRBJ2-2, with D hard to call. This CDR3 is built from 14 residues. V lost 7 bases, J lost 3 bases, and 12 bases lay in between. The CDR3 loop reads CASTPQMDTGELFF. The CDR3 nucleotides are TGTGCCAGCACTCCTCAGATGGACACCGGGGAGCTGTTTTTT.

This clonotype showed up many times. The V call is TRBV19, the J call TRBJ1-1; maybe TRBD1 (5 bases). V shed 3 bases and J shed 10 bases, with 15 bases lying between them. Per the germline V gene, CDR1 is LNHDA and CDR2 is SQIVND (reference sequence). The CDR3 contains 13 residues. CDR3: CASSMWGPLGAFF. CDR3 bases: TGTGCCAGTAGTATGTGGGGACCTTTGGGAGCTTTCTTT.

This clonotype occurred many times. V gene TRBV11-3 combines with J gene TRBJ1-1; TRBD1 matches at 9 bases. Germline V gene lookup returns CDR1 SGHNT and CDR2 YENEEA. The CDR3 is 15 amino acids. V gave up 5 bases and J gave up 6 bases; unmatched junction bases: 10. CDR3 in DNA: TGTGCCAGCAGCCCACAAACAGGGGGCTTGGCTGAAGCTTTCTTT. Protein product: CASSPQTGGLAEAFF. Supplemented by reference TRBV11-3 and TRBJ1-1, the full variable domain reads EAGVVQSPRYKIIEKKQPVAFWCNPISGHNTLYWYLQNLGQGPELLIRYENEEAVDDSQLPKDRFSAERLKGVDSTLKIQPAELGDSAVYLCASSPQTGGLAEAFFGQGTRLTVV.

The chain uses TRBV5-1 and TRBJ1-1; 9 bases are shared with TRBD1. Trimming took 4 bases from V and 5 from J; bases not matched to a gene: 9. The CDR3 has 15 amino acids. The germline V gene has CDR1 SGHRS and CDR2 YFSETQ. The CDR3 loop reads CASSPAGTGKTEAFF. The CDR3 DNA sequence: TGCGCCAGCAGCCCTGCCGGGACAGGGAAGACTGAAGCTTTCTTT. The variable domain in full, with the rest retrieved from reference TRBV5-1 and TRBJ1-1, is KAGVTQTPRYLIKTRGQQVTLSCSPISGHRSVSWYQQTPGQGLQFLFEYFSETQRNKGNFPGRFSGRQFSNSRSEMNVSTLELGDSALYLCASSPAGTGKTEAFFGQGTRLTVV.

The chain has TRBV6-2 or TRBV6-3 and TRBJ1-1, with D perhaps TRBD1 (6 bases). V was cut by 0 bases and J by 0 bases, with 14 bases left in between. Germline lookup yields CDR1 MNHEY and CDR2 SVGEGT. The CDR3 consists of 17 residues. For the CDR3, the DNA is TGTGCCAGCAGTTACTCGCTGGGCAGGGGCATGAACACTGAAGCTTTCTTT. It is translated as CASSYSLGRGMNTEAFF.

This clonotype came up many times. The CDR3 DNA follows: TGTGCCAGCAGTGGACTAGCGGACCTCCAAGAGACCCAGTACTTC. This sequence encodes CASSGLADLQETQYF. V and J are TRBV6-2 or TRBV6-3 and TRBJ2-5; 10 bases align to TRBD2. The CDR3 loop spans 15 amino acids. CDR1 and CDR2 (germline): MNHEY, SVGEGT. Trimming at V came to 5 bases and at J to 1 base, leaving 4 bases not matched to a gene.

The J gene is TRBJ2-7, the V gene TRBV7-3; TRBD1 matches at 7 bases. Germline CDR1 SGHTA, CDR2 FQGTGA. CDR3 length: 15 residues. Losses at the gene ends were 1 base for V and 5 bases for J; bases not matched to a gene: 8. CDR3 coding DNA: TGTGCCAGCAGCTTAATGGCGACAGGGTTCAACGAGCAGTACTTC. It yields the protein CASSLMATGFNEQYF.

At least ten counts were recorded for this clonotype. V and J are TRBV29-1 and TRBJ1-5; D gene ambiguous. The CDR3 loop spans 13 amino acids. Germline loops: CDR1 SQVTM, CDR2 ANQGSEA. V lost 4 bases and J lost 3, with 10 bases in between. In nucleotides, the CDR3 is TGCAGCGTTGGAACCGGGCCCAATCAGCCCCAGCATTTT. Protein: CSVGTGPNQPQHF. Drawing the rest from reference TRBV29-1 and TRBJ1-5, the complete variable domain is SAVISQKPSRDICQRGTSLTIQCQVDSQVTMMFWYRQQPGQSLTLIATANQGSEATYESGFVIDKFPISRPNLTFSTLTVSNMSPEDSSIYLCSVGTGPNQPQHFGDGTRLSIL.

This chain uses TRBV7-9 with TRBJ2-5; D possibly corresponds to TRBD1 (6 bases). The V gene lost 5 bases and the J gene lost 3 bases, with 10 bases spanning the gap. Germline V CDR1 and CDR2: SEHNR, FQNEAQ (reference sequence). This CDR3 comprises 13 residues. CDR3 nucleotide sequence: TGTGCCAGCAGCACACAGGGCAAAGAGACCCAGTACTTC. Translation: CASSTQGKETQYF. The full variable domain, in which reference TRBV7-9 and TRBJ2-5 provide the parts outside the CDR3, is DTGVSQNPRHKITKRGQNVTFRCDPISEHNRLYWYRQTLGQGPEFLTYFQNEAQLEKSRLLSDRFSAERPKGSFSTLEIQRTEQGDSAMYLCASSTQGKETQYFGPGTRLLVL.

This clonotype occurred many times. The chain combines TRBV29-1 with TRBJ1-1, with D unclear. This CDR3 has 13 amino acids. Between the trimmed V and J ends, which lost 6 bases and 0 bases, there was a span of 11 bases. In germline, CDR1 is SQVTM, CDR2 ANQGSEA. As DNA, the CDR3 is TGCAGCGTAGTGGAGCAGTTGAACACTGAAGCTTTCTTT. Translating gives CSVVEQLNTEAFF.

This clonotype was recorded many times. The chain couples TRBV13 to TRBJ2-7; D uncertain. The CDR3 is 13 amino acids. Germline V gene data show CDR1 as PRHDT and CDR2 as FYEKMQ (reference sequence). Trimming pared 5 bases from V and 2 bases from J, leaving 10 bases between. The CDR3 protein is CASSRTRTYEQYF. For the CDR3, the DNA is TGTGCCAGCAGCCGGACCCGTACCTACGAGCAGTACTTC.

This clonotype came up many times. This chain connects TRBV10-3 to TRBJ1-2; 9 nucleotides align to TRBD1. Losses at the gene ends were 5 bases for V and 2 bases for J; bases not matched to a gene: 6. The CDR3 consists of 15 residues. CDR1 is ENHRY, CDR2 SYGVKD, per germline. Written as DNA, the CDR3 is TGTGCCATCAGTTCATCCGGGACAGGGAACTATGGCTACACCTTC. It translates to CAISSSGTGNYGYTF.

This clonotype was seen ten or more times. DNA of the CDR3: TGTGCCAGCAGCGAGAGACAGTTGGTGGACGAGCAGTACTTC. It is translated as CASSERQLVDEQYF. The V gene is TRBV2, the J gene TRBJ2-7; tentative D call: TRBD1 (5 bases). Germline lookup yields CDR1 SNHLY and CDR2 FYNNEI. The CDR3 covers 14 residues. Trimming cost V 6 bases and J 5 bases, with 17 bases left between them.

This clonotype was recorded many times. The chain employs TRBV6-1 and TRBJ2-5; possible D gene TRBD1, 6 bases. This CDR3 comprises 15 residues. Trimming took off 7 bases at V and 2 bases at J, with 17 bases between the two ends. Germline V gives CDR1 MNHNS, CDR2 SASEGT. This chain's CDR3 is CASKGTPGSQETQYF. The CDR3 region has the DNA TGTGCCAGCAAAGGGACACCAGGAAGTCAAGAGACCCAGTACTTC.

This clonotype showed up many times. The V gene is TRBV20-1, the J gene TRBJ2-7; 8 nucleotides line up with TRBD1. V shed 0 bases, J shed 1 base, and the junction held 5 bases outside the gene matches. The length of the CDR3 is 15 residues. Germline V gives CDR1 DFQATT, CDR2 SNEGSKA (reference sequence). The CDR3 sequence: CSARDPGQASYEQYF. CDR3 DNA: TGCAGTGCTAGAGACCCGGGACAGGCGTCCTACGAGCAGTACTTC.

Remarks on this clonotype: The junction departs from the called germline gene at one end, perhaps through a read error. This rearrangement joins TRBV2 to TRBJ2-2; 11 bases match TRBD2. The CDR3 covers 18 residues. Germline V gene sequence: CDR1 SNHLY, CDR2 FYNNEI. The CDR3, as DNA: TGTGCCAGCAGTGACGTGGCTAGCGGGAGGAGGAACCCCGGGGAGCTGTTTTTT. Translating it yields CASSDVASGRRNPGELFF.

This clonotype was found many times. The CDR3 reads CASSYLAGYSTDTQYF. CDR3 bases: TGTGCCAGCAGTTACTTGGCGGGTTATTCCACAGATACGCAGTATTTT. The chain carries TRBV6-2 or TRBV6-3 and TRBJ2-3, with a weak D call TRBD2 (5 bases). In germline, CDR1 is MNHEY, CDR2 SVGEGT. The ends were cut back, 1 base at V and 2 bases at J, with 13 bases in the middle. The CDR3 contains 16 residues.

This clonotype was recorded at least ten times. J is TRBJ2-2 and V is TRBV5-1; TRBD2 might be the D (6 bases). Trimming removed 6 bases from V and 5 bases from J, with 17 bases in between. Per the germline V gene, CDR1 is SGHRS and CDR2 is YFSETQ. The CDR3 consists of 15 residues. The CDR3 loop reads CASTSSGTYTGELFF. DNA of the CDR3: TGCGCCAGCACTTCTTCCGGGACTTATACCGGGGAGCTGTTTTTT.

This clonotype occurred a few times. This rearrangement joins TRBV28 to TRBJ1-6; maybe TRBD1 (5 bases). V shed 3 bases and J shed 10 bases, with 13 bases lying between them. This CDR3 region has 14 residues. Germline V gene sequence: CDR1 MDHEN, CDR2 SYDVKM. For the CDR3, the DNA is TGTGCCAGCAGTTTGGGAAAGGGGTGGTCACCCCTCCACTTT. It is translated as CASSLGKGWSPLHF.

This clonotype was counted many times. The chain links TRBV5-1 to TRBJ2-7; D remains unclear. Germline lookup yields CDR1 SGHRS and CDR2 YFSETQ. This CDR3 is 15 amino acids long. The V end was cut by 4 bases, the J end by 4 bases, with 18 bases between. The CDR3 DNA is TGCGCCAGCAGCCTTCGCAGTCTAACGGAGTACGAGCAGTACTTC. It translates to CASSLRSLTEYEQYF. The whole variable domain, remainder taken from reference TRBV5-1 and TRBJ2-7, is KAGVTQTPRYLIKTRGQQVTLSCSPISGHRSVSWYQQTPGQGLQFLFEYFSETQRNKGNFPGRFSGRQFSNSRSEMNVSTLELGDSALYLCASSLRSLTEYEQYFGPGTRLTVT.

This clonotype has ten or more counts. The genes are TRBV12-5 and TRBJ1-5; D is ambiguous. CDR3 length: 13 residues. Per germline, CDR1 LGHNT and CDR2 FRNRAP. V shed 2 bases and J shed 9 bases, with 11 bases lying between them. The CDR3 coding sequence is TGTGCTAGTGGTTTGCCCGGGGAGGGGCCCCAGCATTTT. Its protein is CASGLPGEGPQHF.

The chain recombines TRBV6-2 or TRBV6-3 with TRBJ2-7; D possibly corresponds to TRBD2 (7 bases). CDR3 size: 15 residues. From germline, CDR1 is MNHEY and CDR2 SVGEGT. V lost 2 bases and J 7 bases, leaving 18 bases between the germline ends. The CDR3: CASSYLPGGFLEQYF. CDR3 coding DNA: TGTGCCAGCAGTTACCTCCCGGGGGGCTTTTTGGAGCAGTACTTC.